The entry below describes one T cell receptor (beta chain). Produced via immunoSEQ multiplex PCR; TCRdb's table is partial and in-frame only. The data hold around 220,000 clones, with about 85% observed a single time. The data were obtained in a study of blood T cell repertoires in COVID-19. Study overall: Italy, Spain and the United States were the sources of the convalescent and acute COVID-19 samples.

Sequencing used peripheral blood. This receptor was identified in a woman aged 50 to 60 with COVID-19, enrolled during active disease.

The CDR3 spells CASSIGLVRGEVSNQPQHF. The CDR3 DNA sequence: TGTGCCAGTAGTATAGGGTTGGTCAGGGGAGAGGTAAGCAATCAGCCCCAGCATTTT. This chain joins TRBV19 and TRBJ1-5, with D perhaps matching TRBD1 (6 bases). Germline CDR1 and CDR2: LNHDA and SQIVND (reference sequence). This CDR3 region has 19 residues. Trimming stripped 1 base from V and 1 base from J, with 20 bases between.